This is a list of T cell receptor beta chains from one sample in a study of blood T cell repertoires in COVID-19. The repertoire was sequenced with immunoSEQ multiplex PCR; TCRdb's copy has only in-frame clones and lacks some. This sample has 80,000 or so clones, with approximately 90% found just once. Sequenced material: peripheral blood. Receptors originate from a human donor in a cohort sampled during active COVID-19. Each CDR3 is given with its conserved first and last residue. The order of the fields is clone size, D gene, V gene, J gene, CDR3 DNA, CDR3 protein. D genes are given only for firm matches. Size values are once, few and many counts, or a class for expanded clones, and some rows have none.

>-|-|TRBV14|TRBJ1-4
TGTGCCAGCAGCCACTCCGAAAAACTGTTTTTT
CASSHSEKLFF
>once|TRBD2|TRBV5-1|TRBJ2-1
TGCGCCAGCAGCTTATCCAGCGGGGTGAACTCCTACAATGAGCAGTTCTTC
CASSLSSGVNSYNEQFF
>-|-|TRBV6-2/TRBV6-3|TRBJ1-5
TGTGCCAGCAGTTACGCGGAGGGTCAGCCCCAGCATTTT
CASSYAEGQPQHF
>-|TRBD2|TRBV3-1/TRBV3-2|TRBJ2-1
TGTGCCAGCAGCCACCCAGACGCTAGCGGGGGGGCCAATGAGCAGTTCTTC
CASSHPDASGGANEQFF
>-|-|TRBV19|TRBJ2-1
TGTGCCAGTAGTATAGAATCGGGGACATACTACAATGAGCAGTTCTTC
CASSIESGTYYNEQFF
>-|TRBD1|TRBV3-1/TRBV3-2|TRBJ1-2
TGTGCCAGCAGCCCGGGGACAGGGGTTCTTAACTATGGCTACACCTTC
CASSPGTGVLNYGYTF
>-|TRBD2|TRBV27|TRBJ2-5
TGTGCCAGCAGTGCGCAAGGACTAGCGGTAGAGACCCAGTACTTC
CASSAQGLAVETQYF
>-|-|TRBV5-1|TRBJ2-5
TGCGCCAGCAGCTTGGGGGGGCGTGGGCAAGAGACCCAGTACTTC
CASSLGGRGQETQYF
>-|-|TRBV19|TRBJ1-5
TGTGCCAGTAGTATAGACGGGGGGAGCAATCAGCCCCAGCATTTT
CASSIDGGSNQPQHF
>-|-|TRBV6-2/TRBV6-3|TRBJ1-1
TGTGCCAGCAGTTACCATGAGTACCGCGGGGCCACTGAAGCTTTCTTT
CASSYHEYRGATEAFF
>-|TRBD2|TRBV7-6|TRBJ2-7
TGTGCCAGCAGCTTAGAACGGACTAGCGTCTACGAGCAGTACTTC
CASSLERTSVYEQYF
>-|TRBD2|TRBV2|TRBJ2-3
TGTGCCAGCAGCCGCCCTAGCGGGGAAAAGGATACGCAGTATTTT
CASSRPSGEKDTQYF
>-|TRBD2|TRBV3-1/TRBV3-2|TRBJ2-7
TGTGCCAGCAGCCAAGGGGGCGGGGGGGCTTTCCACGAGCAGTACTTC
CASSQGGGGAFHEQYF
>once|-|TRBV3-1/TRBV3-2|TRBJ1-3
TGTGCCAGCAGCCAATCGGGACACAGAAACACCATATATTTT
CASSQSGHRNTIYF
>-|TRBD1|TRBV6-5|TRBJ1-1
TGTGCCAGCAGTTACCGGACAGGGATTGCTTTCTTT
CASSYRTGIAFF
>-|TRBD1|TRBV3-1/TRBV3-2|TRBJ2-1
TGTGCCAGCAGCCAAGTTACCGCCCGGGACAGGGTGAATGAGCAGTTCTTC
CASSQVTARDRVNEQFF
>-|-|TRBV28|TRBJ2-1
TGTGCCAGCAGTAGCAGGGAAGATGAGCAGTTCTTC
CASSSREDEQFF
>few|TRBD1|TRBV28|TRBJ1-2
TGTGCCAGCAGTAAAAGGACAGGGGTCTATGGCTACACCTTC
CASSKRTGVYGYTF
>-|-|TRBV10-3|TRBJ2-6
TGTGCCATCAGCCCCTTAGCCCAGGCCAACGTCCTGACTTTC
CAISPLAQANVLTF
>-|-|TRBV13|TRBJ1-2
TGTGCCAGCAGCTTCTGGGGCAGAAGCTACACCTTC
CASSFWGRSYTF
>-|-|TRBV18|TRBJ2-7
TGTGCCAGCTCACCAAGCCAGGATGGAAAGTACTTC
CASSPSQDGKYF
>once|TRBD2|TRBV11-2|TRBJ2-1
TGTGCCAGCAGTTCCAATCAGGGCGGGGGGGCTAGTTACAATGAGCAGTTCTTC
CASSSNQGGGASYNEQFF
>-|TRBD2|TRBV27|TRBJ2-3
TGTGCCAGCAGTTTATTTATGCTAGCGGGGAACGCAGATACGCAGTATTTT
CASSLFMLAGNADTQYF
>-|-|TRBV2|TRBJ2-2
TGTGCCAGCAGAGAAAGGGGGACCACGAACACCGGGGAGCTGTTTTTT
CASRERGTTNTGELFF
>-|TRBD1|TRBV4-1|TRBJ1-2
TGCGCCAGCAGCCAAAAAGGGGGCAGATCTAACTATGGCTACACCTTC
CASSQKGGRSNYGYTF
>-|-|TRBV28|TRBJ2-4
TGTGCCAGCAGGCCCAACGGTAGATCCCACAGGTACTTC
CASRPNGRSHRYF
>-|-|TRBV29-1|TRBJ1-2
TGCAGCGTTGTTGACAGTGTTGGCTACACCTTC
CSVVDSVGYTF
>-|-|TRBV12-5|TRBJ1-1
TGTGCTAGTGGTTTTCGGCAGGGATTTGTCCGCGAAGCTTTCTTT
CASGFRQGFVREAFF
>-|TRBD1|TRBV6-1|TRBJ2-4
TGTGCCAGCAGTGAAGCCTGGGACAGTCAGAATCAGTACTTC
CASSEAWDSQNQYF
>-|-|TRBV14|TRBJ1-2
TGTGCCAGCAGCCGCGAGCGGGGGGGGACCTATGGCTACACCTTC
CASSRERGGTYGYTF
>-|-|TRBV4-2|TRBJ2-3
TGTGCCAGCAGCCAAGAAAAAGGGGCGACACAAGATACGCAGTATTTT
CASSQEKGATQDTQYF
>-|TRBD1|TRBV27|TRBJ1-4
TGTGCCAGCAGTTTGAGACCGTGGGGACAGCCTTATGAAAAACTGTTTTTT
CASSLRPWGQPYEKLFF
>-|TRBD2|TRBV2|TRBJ2-7
TGTGCCAGCAGTGTTGGAGCGGGGAACGAGCAGTACTTC
CASSVGAGNEQYF
>-|-|TRBV5-5|TRBJ2-1
TGTGCCAGCAGCTTGGGTCAGTCCTACAATGAGCAGTTCTTC
CASSLGQSYNEQFF
>-|TRBD2|TRBV4-1|TRBJ2-3
TGCGCCAGCAGCCAACCGAGCGGGAGGGTGGATCTAGATACGCAGTATTTT
CASSQPSGRVDLDTQYF
>-|-|TRBV14|TRBJ2-7
TGTGCCAGCAGCCAACTATCCTACGAGCAGTACTTC
CASSQLSYEQYF
>-|TRBD1|TRBV11-2|TRBJ2-2
TGTGCCAGCAGCTTGACAGGGGGAACCGGGGAGCTGTTTTTT
CASSLTGGTGELFF
>-|-|TRBV28|TRBJ1-1
TGTGCCAGCCGACAGGTCTTGGCAACTGAAGCTTTCTTT
CASRQVLATEAFF
>-|TRBD1|TRBV3-1/TRBV3-2|TRBJ1-3
TGTGCCAGCAGCCTCGGACAGGGGCTTAGCTCTGGAAACACCATATATTTT
CASSLGQGLSSGNTIYF
>-|TRBD2|TRBV27|TRBJ2-5
TGTGCCAGCAGTTTATCGGGGGGGAGGGGTGAGACCCAGTACTTC
CASSLSGGRGETQYF
>-|-|TRBV18|TRBJ1-2
TGTGCCAGCTCACCGCGGGGGGATACCCGGTATGGCTACACCTTC
CASSPRGDTRYGYTF
>-|-|TRBV21-1|TRBJ1-6
-
CASSLYRVALGSPLHF
>-|TRBD2|TRBV7-2|TRBJ2-7
TGTGCCAGCAGCTTAGGGGTCTGGGCGGGAGGCGAGCAGTACTTC
CASSLGVWAGGEQYF
>-|-|TRBV28|TRBJ2-7
TGTGCCAGCACGGCAGGCTACGAGCAGTACTTC
CASTAGYEQYF
>-|TRBD2|TRBV10-3|TRBJ2-7
TGTGCCGTCGCTAGCGGGAGCTTGTACGAGCAGTACTTC
CAVASGSLYEQYF
>-|TRBD1|TRBV10-2|TRBJ1-3
TGCGCCAGCAGGACCGGGACAGGGGCTGGAAACACCATATATTTT
CASRTGTGAGNTIYF
>-|TRBD1|TRBV7-2|TRBJ1-6
TGTGCCAGCAGCTTAGTGTTTACAGGGGGATCGGGTTCACCCCTCCACTTT
CASSLVFTGGSGSPLHF
>-|TRBD1|TRBV3-1/TRBV3-2|TRBJ1-1
TGTGCCAGCAGCCAAGTGACAGGGGGCATGGTGATGAACACTGAAGCTTTCTTT
CASSQVTGGMVMNTEAFF